The 13 T cell receptor beta chains below all came from one sample that was sequenced in a study of CD8 T cells in Susac syndrome. Reverse transcription of roughly 0.45 to 1 ug RNA was performed with random hexamers. TCRdb ran MiXCR on the immunoSEQ multiplex PCR reads and lists one entry per CDR3 protein. The sample includes tens of thousands of distinct CDR3 sequences, 85% to 95% seen only once; the top ten take 0.25% to 0.3%. The sample taken for sequencing was CD8+ T cells from PBMCs. These receptors all stem from a human donor in good health.

The chain is built from TRBV6-5 and TRBJ1-2; 11 bases align to TRBD1. The CDR3 has 19 amino acids. J was trimmed by 0 bases and V by 0 bases; bases with no gene match: 9. Germline assignment: CDR1 MNHEY and CDR2 SVGAGI. The CDR3 is CASSYSIADRGQTNYGYTF. The CDR3, as DNA: TGTGCCAGCAGTTACTCGATCGCGGACAGGGGGCAGACTAACTATGGCTACACCTTC.

The chain is built from TRBV6-2 or TRBV6-3 and TRBJ2-4; 7 positions agree with TRBD2. J lost 2 bases, V lost 8 bases, and 9 bases had no gene match. The CDR3 covers 15 residues. The V gene's germline CDR1 is MNHEY and CDR2 SVGEGT. The CDR3 bases are TGTGCCAGCTTGAATCGGGGGGAGACCAAAAACATTCAGTACTTC. Translating gives CASLNRGETKNIQYF.

J is TRBJ1-6 and V is TRBV4-3, with D maybe TRBD1 (6 bases). Deletions cut 5 bases from V and 1 base from J, with 12 bases between. The germline gives CDR1 LGHNA, CDR2 YSLEER. The CDR3 sequence is 16 residues long. The DNA for the CDR3 is TGCGCCAGCAGCTCTAACCAGGGGTCCTATAATTCACCCCTCCACTTT. Translating it yields CASSSNQGSYNSPLHF.

The chain is built from TRBV6-1 and TRBJ2-5, with 7 bases fitting TRBD2. CDR1 is MNHNS and CDR2 is SASEGT in the germline V gene. The junction had 3 bases not matched to a gene; V was cut back by 0 bases and J by 2 bases. There are 15 residues in the CDR3. The CDR3 DNA sequence: TGTGCCAGCAGTGAAGCGGGGGGGACTCAAGAGACCCAGTACTTC. It codes for CASSEAGGTQETQYF.

V usage is TRBV7-6 and J usage is TRBJ1-1, with D maybe TRBD1 (5 bases). V shed 1 base and J shed 2 bases, with 23 bases lying between them. The CDR3 is 19 amino acids. Germline V gives CDR1 SGHVS, CDR2 FNYEAQ. The CDR3 reads CASSLGLGASNRENTEAFF. CDR3 nucleotide sequence: TGTGCCAGCAGCTTAGGTCTCGGGGCGAGTAACAGAGAAAACACTGAAGCTTTCTTT.

V and J are TRBV9 and TRBJ1-6, with D uncertain. Deletions cut 0 bases from V and 7 bases from J, with 11 bases between. This CDR3 spans 15 amino acids. Germline loops: CDR1 SGDLS, CDR2 YYNGEE. The DNA of the CDR3 is TGTGCCAGCAGCGTAGGGGAGGGCATGAATTCACCCCTCCACTTT. It codes for CASSVGEGMNSPLHF. Using reference TRBV9 and TRBJ1-6 for the parts outside the CDR3, the full variable domain is DSGVTQTPKHLITATGQRVTLRCSPRSGDLSVYWYQQSLDQGLQFLIQYYNGEERAKGNILERFSAQQFPDLHSELNLSSLELGDSALYFCASSVGEGMNSPLHFGNGTRLTVT.

V and J are TRBV12-3 or TRBV12-4 and TRBJ2-5; D is uncertain. V was pared by 4 bases and J by 4 bases, with 13 bases between. The CDR3 sequence is 14 residues long. In DNA, the CDR3 is TGTGCCAGCAGTTCACCCGGGTTGGGAGAGACCCAGTACTTC. Translating it yields CASSSPGLGETQYF.

This clonotype was picked up one time. The rearrangement joins TRBV20-1 to TRBJ2-1; D unclear. The V end lost 3 bases, the J end lost 3 bases, and 9 bases lay between the germline ends. Germline CDR1 reads DFQATT; CDR2 reads SNEGSKA (reference sequence). This CDR3 is built from 13 residues. In DNA, the CDR3 is TGCAGTGCTAGCGTGCCGGACTACAATGAGCAGTTCTTC. It specifies CSASVPDYNEQFF.

This sequence joins TRBV7-9 and TRBJ1-3; D ambiguous. There are 16 residues in the CDR3. The germline V gene has CDR1 SEHNR and CDR2 FQNEAQ (reference sequence). The V and J ends lost 5 bases and 0 bases respectively, with 14 bases between them. Here the CDR3 DNA reads TGTGCCAGCAGCCCGTTTACTGCCCCCTCTGGAAACACCATATATTTT. Protein: CASSPFTAPSGNTIYF.

V and J are TRBV29-1 and TRBJ2-2; D might be TRBD1 (7 bases). CDR3 size: 15 residues. V was trimmed by 0 bases and J by 5 bases, leaving 13 bases between them. Germline lookup yields CDR1 SQVTM and CDR2 ANQGSEA. The CDR3: CSVEDGGGRTGELFF. CDR3 sequence (DNA): TGCAGCGTTGAAGATGGAGGGGGCAGAACCGGGGAGCTGTTTTTT.

The J gene is TRBJ2-7, the V gene TRBV7-9, with TRBD1 identical over 7 bases. Germline V CDR1 and CDR2: SEHNR, FQNEAQ (reference sequence). This CDR3 has 16 amino acids. The V segment lost 5 bases and the J segment 0 bases; nucleotides outside the gene matches: 10. The CDR3 reads CASSSIGQVNSYEQYF. In DNA, the CDR3 is TGTGCCAGCAGCAGCATAGGACAGGTAAACTCCTACGAGCAGTACTTC.

V and J are TRBV27 and TRBJ2-7, with 8 bases matching TRBD1. The V gene end was trimmed by 2 bases and the J gene end by 3 bases; junction bases not matched to a gene: 21. The germline CDR1 and CDR2 sequences are MNHEY and SMNVEV (reference sequence). This CDR3 region has 20 residues. The CDR3 DNA is TGTGCCAGCAGTTTAGCCCCTGCGGGACAGGTTATAACTACCATCTACGAGCAGTACTTC. It yields the protein CASSLAPAGQVITTIYEQYF.

The chain combines TRBV7-9 with TRBJ2-7, with D possibly being TRBD1 (5 bases). CDR1 is SEHNR, CDR2 FQNEAQ, per germline (reference sequence). The CDR3 extends over 16 amino acids. Deletions cut 1 base from V and 0 bases from J, with 13 bases between. CDR3 loop: CASSLEGVQSSYEQYF. Here the CDR3 DNA reads TGTGCCAGCAGCTTAGAAGGGGTTCAGAGCTCCTACGAGCAGTACTTC.